The 8 T cell receptor beta chains presented below share a single source sample, sequenced in a study of blood T cell repertoires in COVID-19. Profiling relied on immunoSEQ multiplex PCR, and the TCRdb table lists in-frame clones only, not all of them. Altogether some 200,000 clones are present, 84% being singletons, with the ten largest covering roughly a tenth. Sequencing was performed on peripheral blood. These receptor sequences come from a man aged 45-65 years with active or convalescent COVID-19.

This rearrangement joins TRBV14 to TRBJ2-1; 9 positions agree with TRBD2. Germline CDR1 and CDR2: SGHDN and FVKESK. V gave up 4 bases and J gave up 4 bases; unmatched junction bases: 8. The CDR3 spans 16 residues. The CDR3 DNA follows: TGTGCCAGCAGCCCTTTGGCTAGCGGGACTTACAATGAGCAGTTCTTC. This gives the protein CASSPLASGTYNEQFF.

This sequence joins TRBV18 and TRBJ1-2, with D tentatively TRBD1 (6 bases). Germline CDR1 reads KGHSH; CDR2 reads LQKENI. Trimming took off 3 bases at V and 2 bases at J, with 13 bases between the two ends. The CDR3 loop spans 15 amino acids. This CDR3 is CASSPAGTTNYGYTF. CDR3 nucleotides: TGTGCCAGCTCACCCGCCGGGACAACAAACTATGGCTACACCTTC.

This sequence joins TRBV27 and TRBJ2-7, with 11 positions matching TRBD2. V was clipped by 0 bases and J by 6 bases; unmatched bases: 1. CDR1 is MNHEY and CDR2 is SMNVEV in the germline V gene (reference sequence). The CDR3 contains 14 residues. The CDR3 DNA follows: TGTGCCAGCAGTTTATCTAGCGGGAGGGGCGAGCAGTACTTC. Protein product: CASSLSSGRGEQYF.

The chain links TRBV7-2 to TRBJ2-5; 7 bases are a match to TRBD1. The trim removed 4 bases at V and 4 bases at J, leaving 9 bases unmatched. Germline values: CDR1 SGHTA, CDR2 FQGNSA. This CDR3 has 15 amino acids. The CDR3 nucleotides are TGTGCCAGCAGCTCGAACAGGGGTGGGGGAGAGACCCAGTACTTC. Protein: CASSSNRGGGETQYF.

The chain combines TRBV28 with TRBJ2-1; TRBD2 might be the D (6 bases). Germline lookup yields CDR1 MDHEN and CDR2 SYDVKM. The CDR3 has 17 residues. V dropped 8 bases and J dropped 0 bases, with 20 bases sitting between them. CDR3 in DNA: TGTGCCAGCGCTTCCACGAGTAGCGGTAGCTCCTACAATGAGCAGTTCTTC. It yields the protein CASASTSSGSSYNEQFF.

This rearrangement joins TRBV5-1 to TRBJ1-1, with D hard to call. The CDR3 has 15 residues. Per germline, CDR1 SGHRS and CDR2 YFSETQ. V shed 0 bases and J shed 7 bases, with 16 bases lying between them. Written as DNA, the CDR3 is TGCGCCAGCAGCTTGGGACCAGGTGGGAGCGGTGAAGCTTTCTTT. This codes for CASSLGPGGSGEAFF.

This chain links TRBV29-1 with TRBJ1-1; 12 positions match TRBD1. Per the germline V gene, CDR1 is SQVTM and CDR2 is ANQGSEA. With V trimmed by 6 bases and J by 4 bases, 6 bases remained unmatched. The CDR3 totals 14 residues. CDR3 sequence reads: CSVGGQGASTEAFF. The CDR3 coding sequence is TGCAGCGTCGGGGGACAGGGGGCTAGCACTGAAGCTTTCTTT.

V is TRBV5-1 and J is TRBJ1-1; 9 bases line up with TRBD1. Germline V lookup: CDR1 SGHRS, CDR2 YFSETQ. The CDR3 contains 15 residues. V lost 4 bases, J lost 1 base, and 5 bases stayed unmatched. The CDR3 here is CASSQGDRANTEAFF. The CDR3 region has the DNA TGCGCCAGCAGCCAGGGGGACAGGGCGAACACTGAAGCTTTCTTT.